This T cell receptor (beta chain) was retrieved from a study of identical twins (dated by TCRdb to about 2016). As for the study more broadly: The study deep-sequenced TCR alpha and beta repertoires from monozygotic twins, unrelated adults of various ages and cord blood to test whether fetal clonotypes persist. To rule out contamination, the twin experiments were replicated at different times with different library preparation protocols. Results and caveats for the whole study, not just this receptor: Recombination models systematically underestimated out-of-frame TCR alpha sharing in monozygotic twins but agreed with sharing between unrelated individuals. A weaker excess of twin sharing was found in beta out-of-frame sequences because the signal-to-noise ratio was lowered by fewer shared sequences. Zero-insertion analyses could be partly confounded by invariant T cells such as MAIT and iNKT, although diverse VJ usage argued against such confounding for most clonotypes. Abundant cord blood beta clonotypes carried fewer insertions; young adult naive repertoires showed a weaker similar trend, while memory repertoires showed none. Out-of-frame TCR alpha sequences shared between twins showed an excess of low generation-probability sequences compared with coincidental sharing between unrelated individuals. Because the same donors could not be followed over many years, the conclusions depended on cross-sectional statistical analysis.

V is clipped by 4 bases and J by 2 bases, and the sequence between their germline boundaries is 15 bases long. The CDR3, cysteine through phenylalanine, is 17 amino acids long. Only the CDR3 DNA is retained, 51 bases long and in frame from the first base. Reading the germline V gene gives CDR1 MGHRA and CDR2 YSYEKL. Every donor was a healthy Caucasian. Three pairs of female monozygotic twins, all aged about 18 to 29 years, made up the twin cohort. Positive isolation kits from Invitrogen were used to isolate the CD4+ and CD8+ T cell populations. A note on this clonotype: There is no known antigen for this receptor. Per-base qualities were not stored, and no clone one base away is much larger.

The protocol used for the library was 5' RACE. This sample was sequenced with an Illumina HiSeq 2000. A universal primer binding site was introduced by template switching, and a unique molecular identifier was present in the final cDNA, enabling accurate counting of TCR cDNA molecules. Specific primers in the conserved constant-segment region were used to synthesize first-strand cDNA for TCR alpha and beta chains. To control for contamination, every cDNA library carried two barcodes: a SMART-Mk sample barcode plus Illumina barcodes. TruSeq adapter sequences and Illumina sample barcodes were added in two successive PCR steps. The Illumina HiSeq platform was used with custom primers to sequence TCR alpha and beta cDNA libraries. In the authors' own workflow: MiGEC was used to process raw reads and extract unique molecular identifiers, and MiXCR was used to find CDR3 positions. For each individual, recombination models were inferred using an EM algorithm with the repgenHMM and IGoR tools. Shared clonotypes were analyzed with the tcR package in R, and sharing was normalized by the product of cloneset sizes. To study raw recombination free of thymic and clonal selection effects, out-of-frame nonproductive sequences were analyzed. Using fastp at Q25 and MiXCR, TCRdb reprocessed the public reads and kept productive beta chains. When rows share a CDR3 protein, they turn into one entry using the most common DNA and genes. TCRdb's processing, not the study's, gives the V and J calls here. The sample table records some 500,000 distinct CDR3 sequences; 14% of these occur just once. More than 0.5% of the sample is held by the ten biggest clonotypes.

The sample was also reused in another study, on yellow fever vaccine responses in identical twins. As noted in the second study: According to the authors, in identical twins the way T cells responded to vaccination appeared partly convergent and partly personalized. The study precisely tracked vaccine-responding T cell clones in identical twins.

The sequence derives from a woman aged 18-30 years in good health. This chain is built from TRBV4-1 and TRBJ2-6, with the D gene too uncertain to name. Material: CD4+ T cells sorted from blood. The CDR3 region reads CASSPAPSVPGANVLTF. The DNA is TGCGCCAGCAGCCCAGCGCCTTCGGTCCCTGGGGCCAACGTCCTGACTTTC.